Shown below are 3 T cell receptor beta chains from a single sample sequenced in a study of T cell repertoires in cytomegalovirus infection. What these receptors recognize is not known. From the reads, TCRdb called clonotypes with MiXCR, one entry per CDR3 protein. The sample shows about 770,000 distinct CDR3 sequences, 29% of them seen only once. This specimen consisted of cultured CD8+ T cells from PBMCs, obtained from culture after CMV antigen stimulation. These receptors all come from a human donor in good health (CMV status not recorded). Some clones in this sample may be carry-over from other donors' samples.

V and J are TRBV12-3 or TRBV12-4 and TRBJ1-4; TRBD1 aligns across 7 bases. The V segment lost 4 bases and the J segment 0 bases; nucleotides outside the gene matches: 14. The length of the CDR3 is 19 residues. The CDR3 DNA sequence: TGTGCCAGCAGTTGGATACCAGGGGGGAAAGACGCAACTAATGAAAAACTGTTTTTT. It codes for CASSWIPGGKDATNEKLFF.

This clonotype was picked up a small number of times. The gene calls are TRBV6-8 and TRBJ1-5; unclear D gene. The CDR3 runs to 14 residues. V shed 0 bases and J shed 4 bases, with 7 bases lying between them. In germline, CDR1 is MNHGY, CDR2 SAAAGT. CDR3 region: CASSYSPANQPQHF. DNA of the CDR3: TGTGCCAGCAGTTACTCGCCAGCGAATCAGCCCCAGCATTTT.

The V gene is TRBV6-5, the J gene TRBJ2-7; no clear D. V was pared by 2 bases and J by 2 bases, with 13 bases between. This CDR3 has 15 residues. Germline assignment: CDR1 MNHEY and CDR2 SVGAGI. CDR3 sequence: CASSYASRSPYEQYF. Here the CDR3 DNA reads TGTGCCAGCAGTTACGCCAGCCGGAGCCCCTACGAGCAGTACTTC.